Below, 32 T cell receptor beta chains from the same sample are listed, as sequenced in a study of T cell responses to AZD1222 COVID-19 vaccine (dated by TCRdb to the early 2020s). The method behind the library was the immunoSEQ multiplex PCR assay. TCRdb took over this immuneACCESS table, retaining in-frame rearrangements with V and J assigned. Such tables are incomplete; in checked studies, under half of the missing clones stem from an unresolved V gene, and the remainder is unexplained. This sample gives about 200,000 clones in total; 85% to 90% of them show up just once. The ten largest clonotypes hold approximately 7.7% of the sample. Sample time point, as interpreted from the label and publication: baseline before first vaccination. The source material was peripheral blood, sampled on day 0 of AZD1222 vaccination. The source is an adult in good health.

The chain recombines TRBV6-4 with TRBJ2-5, with TRBD2 identical over 10 bases. The J segment lost 1 base and the V segment lost 3 bases, leaving 2 bases of the junction unmatched. The CDR3 contains 15 residues. Germline V CDR1 and CDR2: MRHNA, SNTAGT. For the CDR3, the DNA is TGTGCCAGCAGTGAAGCTAGCGGGAGCCAAGAGACCCAGTACTTC. Protein product: CASSEASGSQETQYF.

The chain is built from TRBV7-9 and TRBJ1-1; no firm D call. The CDR3 has 15 amino acids. Germline V gene lookup returns CDR1 SEHNR and CDR2 FQNEAQ (reference sequence). Trimming stripped 5 bases from V and 2 bases from J, with 15 bases between. The CDR3 DNA sequence: TGTGCCAGCAGCCTCGAGATGGGCCCAAACACTGAAGCTTTCTTT. This sequence encodes CASSLEMGPNTEAFF.

The V gene is TRBV2, the J gene TRBJ1-1, with 8 bases fitting TRBD1. CDR1 and CDR2 from the germline V gene are SNHLY and FYNNEI. CDR3 length: 14 residues. J lost 5 bases, V lost 6 bases, and 8 bases had no gene match. The CDR3 DNA reads TGTGCCAGCAGGGTTGACAGGGGAGGGACTGAAGCTTTCTTT. Residues: CASRVDRGGTEAFF. Full variable domain (outside the CDR3, taken from reference TRBV2 and TRBJ1-1): EPEVTQTPSHQVTQMGQEVILRCVPISNHLYFYWYRQILGQKVEFLVSFYNNEISEKSEIFDDQFSVERPDGSNFTLKIRSTKLEDSAMYFCASRVDRGGTEAFFGQGTRLTVV.

V usage is TRBV27 and J usage is TRBJ2-7, with D unclear. The CDR3 contains 15 residues. Trimming took 0 bases from V and 3 from J, leaving 12 bases between them. CDR1 and CDR2 from the germline V gene are MNHEY and SMNVEV (reference sequence). The CDR3, as DNA: TGTGCCAGCAGTTTATCGGCGCCTACACACTACGAGCAGTACTTC. Translated: CASSLSAPTHYEQYF.

This chain connects TRBV3-1 (or the pseudogene TRBV3-2) to TRBJ1-1, with a weak D call TRBD1 (5 bases). Per the germline V gene, CDR1 is LGHDT and CDR2 is YNNKEL (reference sequence). V was pared by 1 base and J by 4 bases, with 13 bases between. This CDR3 spans 15 amino acids. In nucleotides, the CDR3 is TGTGCCAGCAGCCAAGGGGTATGGGGGAGCACTGAAGCTTTCTTT. Amino acid sequence: CASSQGVWGSTEAFF.

CDR3 amino acids: CASSEGGPNYGYTF. Here the CDR3 DNA reads TGTGCCAGCAGTGAAGGCGGACCTAACTATGGCTACACCTTC. The chain links TRBV2 to TRBJ1-2; no clear D. The CDR3 is made up of 14 amino acids. In germline, CDR1 is SNHLY, CDR2 FYNNEI. V was cut by 1 base and J by 0 bases, with 6 bases left in between.

The chain uses TRBV5-4 and TRBJ2-5, with 7 nucleotides matching TRBD1. The V segment lost 4 bases and the J segment 5 bases; nucleotides outside the gene matches: 8. CDR3 length: 14 amino acids. Germline CDR1 and CDR2: SGHNT and YYREEE (reference sequence). DNA of the CDR3: TGTGCCAGCAGCAAGACAGGGATTATGGAGACCCAGTACTTC. Protein product: CASSKTGIMETQYF.

This clone was seen a handful of times. CDR3 DNA: TGTGCCAGCAGCTGGGTCGGGGGCACTGAAGCTTTCTTT. It codes for CASSWVGGTEAFF. V and J are TRBV11-2 and TRBJ1-1; possibly TRBD1 for D (5 bases). Germline CDR1 is SGHAT and CDR2 is FQNNGV. The CDR3 extends over 13 amino acids. Deletions cut 4 bases from V and 4 bases from J, with 10 bases between.

In this sample, this clone turned up many times. The chain employs TRBV9 and TRBJ2-7; D is unresolved. V was trimmed by 0 bases and J by 3 bases, leaving 4 bases between them. Germline V gene sequence: CDR1 SGDLS, CDR2 YYNGEE. The CDR3 covers 12 residues. CDR3 DNA sequence: TGTGCCAGCAGCGTAGATGACTACGAGCAGTACTTC. It yields the protein CASSVDDYEQYF.

The chain couples TRBV5-1 to TRBJ2-7, with 13 bases that match TRBD2. The CDR3 extends over 19 amino acids. Germline CDR1 is SGHRS and CDR2 is YFSETQ. V shed 4 bases and J 4 bases; nucleotides not matched to a gene: 17. CDR3 nucleotides: TGCGCCAGCAGCATGATGACTAGCGGGGGGCCCGAGGCCCAATACGAGCAGTACTTC. This sequence encodes CASSMMTSGGPEAQYEQYF.

This chain connects TRBV6-4 to TRBJ2-6; 11 nucleotides align to TRBD1. There are 18 residues in the CDR3. Germline-derived CDR1 and CDR2 are MRHNA and SNTAGT. Trimming cost V 7 bases and J 2 bases; bases outside gene matches: 10. CDR3 loop: CASKWTWDRGAGANVLTF. DNA of the CDR3: TGTGCCAGCAAATGGACCTGGGACAGGGGGGCTGGGGCCAACGTCCTGACTTTC.

This clone occurred a few times. The chain joins TRBV2 to TRBJ1-1; no clear D gene. Trimming shortened V by 3 bases and J by 0 bases, and 8 bases separated the two germline ends. Looked up from germline, CDR1 is SNHLY and CDR2 is FYNNEI. The CDR3 is 14 residues long. The CDR3 nucleotides are TGTGCCAGCAGTGATGGGGTACTGAACACTGAAGCTTTCTTT. This translates into CASSDGVLNTEAFF.

This sequence joins TRBV5-4 and TRBJ2-1; 7 nucleotides line up with TRBD1. The junction had 5 bases not matched to a gene; V was cut back by 0 bases and J by 2 bases. CDR3 length: 16 residues. Germline V lookup: CDR1 SGHNT, CDR2 YYREEE (reference sequence). CDR3 protein: CASSLGHRGPYNEQFF. The DNA for the CDR3 is TGTGCCAGCAGCTTGGGTCACAGGGGACCCTACAATGAGCAGTTCTTC.

The chain has TRBV6-2 or TRBV6-3 and TRBJ2-7; D is perhaps TRBD1 (5 bases). Trimming took off 4 bases at V and 6 bases at J, with 19 bases between the two ends. The CDR3 is 15 residues long. Germline CDR1 and CDR2: MNHEY and SVGEGT. This chain's CDR3 is CASSFTPTGSAEQYF. CDR3 DNA: TGTGCCAGCAGTTTCACCCCCACAGGCTCCGCCGAGCAGTACTTC.

The chain uses TRBV5-1 and TRBJ2-7, with D hard to call. The CDR3 totals 12 residues. The germline CDR1 and CDR2 sequences are SGHRS and YFSETQ. V was clipped by 0 bases and J by 5 bases, with 6 bases between them. CDR3 DNA: TGCGCCAGCAGCTTGGAGGGTGACGAGCAGTACTTC. This gives the protein CASSLEGDEQYF.

The count of this clone is one. The chain recombines TRBV7-2 with TRBJ1-2; no reliable D call. The ends were cut back, 2 bases at V and 8 bases at J, with 18 bases in the middle. Germline V gene sequence: CDR1 SGHTA, CDR2 FQGNSA. The CDR3 totals 15 residues. CDR3 nucleotide sequence: TGTGCCAGCAGCTTAAATATCGGGCTCGGAGGGGGCTACACCTTC. Translation gives CASSLNIGLGGGYTF.

The chain's CDR3 is CASSLGGDPNEKLFF. In nucleotides, the CDR3 is TGTGCCAGCAGCTTGGGAGGGGACCCTAATGAAAAACTGTTTTTT. The chain couples TRBV5-8 to TRBJ1-4; maybe TRBD1 (5 bases). CDR3 size: 15 residues. Trimming pared 0 bases from V and 3 bases from J, leaving 9 bases between. Germline V gene sequence: CDR1 SGHTS, CDR2 YDEGEE.

This chain joins TRBV5-1 and TRBJ1-4; the match to TRBD1 covers 9 bases. The germline gives CDR1 SGHRS, CDR2 YFSETQ. This CDR3 has 16 amino acids. The ends lost 3 bases at V and 0 bases at J; junction bases unmatched: 3. CDR3: CASSSTGGATNEKLFF. In DNA form, the CDR3 reads TGCGCCAGCAGCTCCACAGGGGGCGCAACTAATGAAAAACTGTTTTTT.

The rearrangement links TRBV6-1 to TRBJ1-1; D possibly corresponds to TRBD1 (5 bases). The CDR3 runs to 13 residues. Deletions cut 0 bases from V and 8 bases from J, with 10 bases between. Germline values: CDR1 MNHNS, CDR2 SASEGT. The CDR3 loop reads CASSEAAGGEAFF. In nucleotides, the CDR3 is TGTGCCAGCAGTGAAGCGGCCGGGGGGGAAGCTTTCTTT.

The chain links TRBV27 to TRBJ2-7, with TRBD1 matching 10 bases. In germline, CDR1 is MNHEY, CDR2 SMNVEV (reference sequence). V lost 4 bases and J lost 7; bases outside the gene matches: 10. The CDR3 is 15 residues long. CDR3: CASSSFGTGVREQYF. The CDR3 DNA follows: TGTGCCAGCAGTTCATTCGGGACAGGGGTCCGGGAGCAGTACTTC.

This clone was seen a few times. The rearrangement joins TRBV5-5 to TRBJ1-5, with D possibly matching TRBD1 (6 bases). This CDR3 has 14 amino acids. V dropped 4 bases and J dropped 3 bases, with 11 bases sitting between them. From germline, CDR1 is SGHKS and CDR2 YYEKEE (reference sequence). The CDR3 reads CASSAGTLNQPQHF. The CDR3 bases are TGTGCCAGCAGCGCCGGGACACTCAATCAGCCCCAGCATTTT.

This chain connects TRBV12-5 to TRBJ2-7; 9 nucleotides align to TRBD2. The CDR3 is 16 residues long. V dropped 0 bases and J dropped 0; count of bases not matched to a gene: 3. Germline V gene data show CDR1 as LGHNT and CDR2 as FRNRAP. The CDR3 DNA reads TGTGCTAGTGGTTTGGTTGTAGCGGGGGACTCCTACGAGCAGTACTTC. Its translation: CASGLVVAGDSYEQYF.

This chain connects TRBV18 to TRBJ1-1; D remains ambiguous. The length of the CDR3 is 13 residues. V lost 4 bases and J lost 1, with 7 bases in between. Germline-derived CDR1 and CDR2 are KGHSH and LQKENI. CDR3: CASSLDANTEAFF. Written as DNA, the CDR3 is TGTGCCAGCTCACTTGACGCGAACACTGAAGCTTTCTTT.

As DNA, the CDR3 is TGTGCCAGTAGCTCAGATAAGGCATACGGGGTCTACGAGCAGTACTTC. This encodes CASSSDKAYGVYEQYF. The V gene is TRBV19, the J gene TRBJ2-7; D may be TRBD2 (5 bases). V was shortened by 6 bases and J by 3 bases, with 21 bases between the two germline ends. CDR1 is LNHDA and CDR2 is SQIVND in the germline V gene (reference sequence). This CDR3 region has 16 residues.

The chain uses TRBV6-5 and TRBJ1-4; weak D call: TRBD1 (6 bases). The germline CDR1 and CDR2 sequences are MNHEY and SVGAGI. Trimming took 0 bases from V and 8 from J, leaving 10 bases between them. CDR3 size: 14 residues. CDR3 bases: TGTGCCAGCAGTTACTCGCAGGGGCGGGAAAAACTGTTTTTT. This codes for CASSYSQGREKLFF.

The chain carries TRBV7-3 and TRBJ2-1, with 9 bases that match TRBD1. V was clipped by 3 bases and J by 6 bases; unmatched bases: 3. Germline V gene lookup returns CDR1 SGHTA and CDR2 FQGTGA. This CDR3 has 14 amino acids. CDR3 DNA sequence: TGTGCCAGCAGCTTCGGGACAGGGTTCAATGAGCAGTTCTTC. Its protein product is CASSFGTGFNEQFF.

The genes are TRBV7-8 and TRBJ1-6, with D maybe TRBD1 (5 bases). Germline-derived CDR1 and CDR2 are SGHVS and FQNEAQ. CDR3 length: 18 amino acids. The V gene lost 4 bases and the J gene lost 4 bases, with 20 bases spanning the gap. The CDR3 sequence is CASSSRDGGSSYNSPLHF. The CDR3 coding sequence is TGTGCCAGCAGCTCCAGGGACGGGGGGAGTTCGTATAATTCACCCCTCCACTTT.

DNA of the CDR3: TGTGCCAGCAGTGCTACACCTTTCTACAATGAGCAGTTCTTC. Its translation is CASSATPFYNEQFF. This sequence joins TRBV6-4 and TRBJ2-1; D is unresolved. This CDR3 has 14 residues. Trimming left V 4 bases short and J 3 bases short, with 10 bases between. The germline gives CDR1 MRHNA, CDR2 SNTAGT.

The rearrangement joins TRBV18 to TRBJ2-5; TRBD2 matches 10 bases. The V segment lost 2 bases and the J segment 5 bases; nucleotides outside the gene matches: 2. The germline gives CDR1 KGHSH, CDR2 LQKENI. This CDR3 is built from 14 residues. Written as DNA, the CDR3 is TGTGCCAGCTCACCAAAGCGGGAGGGCGAGACCCAGTACTTC. Translating gives CASSPKREGETQYF.

This clone ranks as medium-sized. V is TRBV29-1 and J is TRBJ2-7, with D possibly matching TRBD1 (5 bases). The length of the CDR3 is 13 residues. Germline values: CDR1 SQVTM, CDR2 ANQGSEA. V gave up 2 bases and J gave up 0 bases, with 8 bases separating them. For the CDR3, the DNA is TGCAGCGTTGAAAGCAGGGTCTCCTACGAGCAGTACTTC. Its protein is CSVESRVSYEQYF.

This sequence joins TRBV3-1 (or the pseudogene TRBV3-2) and TRBJ2-2, with unresolved D. Trimming shortened V by 2 bases and J by 8 bases, and 12 bases separated the two germline ends. Germline CDR1 and CDR2: LGHDT and YNNKEL (reference sequence). The CDR3 covers 14 residues. The CDR3: CASSQRNPGGELFF. The CDR3 DNA follows: TGTGCCAGCAGCCAAAGAAACCCTGGGGGGGAGCTGTTTTTT.

V and J are TRBV19 and TRBJ1-1; the D gene is possibly TRBD1 (6 bases). The CDR3 runs 14 residues. From germline, CDR1 is LNHDA and CDR2 SQIVND (reference sequence). V lost 7 bases, J lost 2 bases, and 14 bases lay in between. CDR3 sequence reads: CASTADRVNTEAFF. CDR3 coding DNA: TGTGCCAGTACCGCGGACAGAGTAAACACTGAAGCTTTCTTT.